Sequencing of this T cell receptor beta chain was carried out in a study of blood T cell repertoires in COVID-19. Study-level background: The United States, Italy and Spain were the sources of the acute and convalescent COVID-19 samples. T cells, B-cell-depleted T cells, or PBMCs supplied cDNA or gDNA.

Per the authors' pipeline: Estimates of nucleated cell counts were drawn from the amplification of reference gene primers. Clones were read by immunoSEQ multiplex PCR, and TCRdb kept only the in-frame ones, dropping some. D and trimming come from the DNA, and the V and J calls and clone size come from that table. This table has 250,000 to 350,000 clones, roughly 90% appearing once. The V segment lost 8 bases and the J segment 0 bases; nucleotides outside the gene matches: 4. Germline CDR1 and CDR2: MNHEY and SMNVEV (reference sequence). The CDR3 has 14 amino acids. The sequence was collected from a man aged 30 to 45 with acute or convalescent COVID-19. Sequenced sample: peripheral blood. The chain links TRBV27 to TRBJ2-7, with TRBD1 matching over 10 bases. The CDR3: CASARDRGSYEQYF. The CDR3 DNA is TGTGCCAGCGCCCGGGACAGGGGCTCCTACGAGCAGTACTTC.